The 32 T cell receptor beta chains given below trace back to one sample, sequenced in a study of chemoradiotherapy in HPV16-positive cancers. The protocol was immunoSEQ multiplex PCR, while the TCRdb copy is restricted to in-frame clones and leaves out a portion. The table lists about 22,000 clones, roughly 90% of them singletons. The input for sequencing was blood, taken from a patient who underwent chemoradiotherapy. The receptors here all came from a human donor with HPV-associated anogenital cancer.

CDR3 bases: TGTGCCAGCAGCGTCCTAGCGGGGGGCGAAGATACGCAGTATTTT. This translates into CASSVLAGGEDTQYF. The rearrangement joins TRBV5-8 to TRBJ2-3; 11 nucleotides line up with TRBD2. Trimming took 4 bases from V and 5 from J; bases not matched to a gene: 6. The V gene's germline CDR1 is SGHTS and CDR2 YDEGEE. The CDR3 is made up of 15 amino acids.

The chain links TRBV2 to TRBJ1-2; maybe TRBD1 (6 bases). The CDR3 totals 14 residues. Germline CDR1 SNHLY, CDR2 FYNNEI. V was shortened by 7 bases and J by 6 bases, with 18 bases between the two germline ends. The CDR3 region is CASTTTGTPNGYTF. DNA for the CDR3: TGTGCCAGCACAACAACCGGGACACCTAATGGCTACACCTTC.

V and J are TRBV5-4 and TRBJ2-1; no reliable D call. CDR1 and CDR2 from the germline V gene are SGHNT and YYREEE (reference sequence). The CDR3 totals 11 residues. V was clipped by 4 bases and J by 8 bases, with 7 bases between them. The CDR3 bases are TGTGCCAGCAGCCGAAACGATGAGCAGTTCTTC. Its protein product is CASSRNDEQFF.

The chain combines TRBV4-2 with TRBJ2-2, with 9 bases that match TRBD1. Germline V gives CDR1 LGHNA, CDR2 YNFKEQ. The CDR3 extends over 17 amino acids. V gave up 1 base and J gave up 2 bases; unmatched junction bases: 5. In nucleotides, the CDR3 is TGTGCCAGCAGCCAAGCAGGGACAGGGTTAAACACCGGGGAGCTGTTTTTT. This codes for CASSQAGTGLNTGELFF.

This chain links TRBV19 with TRBJ1-1; 7 bases line up with TRBD1. The junction had 9 bases not matched to a gene; V was cut back by 5 bases and J by 6 bases. The CDR3 covers 14 residues. Germline-derived CDR1 and CDR2 are LNHDA and SQIVND (reference sequence). CDR3: CASSLGRQGAEAFF. The CDR3 DNA is TGTGCCAGTAGTCTGGGTAGACAGGGTGCTGAAGCTTTCTTT.

The chain joins TRBV29-1 to TRBJ2-7; 8 bases are a match to TRBD1. The CDR3 length is 15 residues. V was pared by 0 bases and J by 2 bases, with 6 bases of the junction left unmatched. In germline, CDR1 is SQVTM, CDR2 ANQGSEA. Here the CDR3 reads CSVEDGTGTTYEQYF. In DNA, the CDR3 is TGCAGCGTTGAAGACGGGACAGGAACTACCTACGAGCAGTACTTC.

The V call is TRBV19, the J call TRBJ1-1, with TRBD1 as a possible D gene (6 bases). The V gene lost 0 bases and the J gene lost 8 bases, with 13 bases spanning the gap. The CDR3 runs to 14 residues. Germline V gene lookup returns CDR1 LNHDA and CDR2 SQIVND (reference sequence). The DNA of the CDR3 is TGTGCCAGTAGTATAGAACCCGGACAGCCCGAAGCTTTCTTT. It specifies CASSIEPGQPEAFF.

V gene TRBV9 combines with J gene TRBJ2-2; a possible D gene is TRBD2 (7 bases). In germline, CDR1 is SGDLS, CDR2 YYNGEE. Trimming stripped 5 bases from V and 3 bases from J, with 14 bases between. This CDR3 region has 15 residues. CDR3 region: CASSGGGGDTGELFF. For the CDR3, the DNA is TGTGCCAGCAGTGGAGGGGGGGGAGACACCGGGGAGCTGTTTTTT.

This clone showed up just once. CDR3 sequence (DNA): TGTGCCAGCCGGGTACAGAACACGAACACTGAAGCTTTCTTT. Amino acid sequence: CASRVQNTNTEAFF. V is TRBV6-5 and J is TRBJ1-1; D remains unclear. Germline lookup yields CDR1 MNHEY and CDR2 SVGAGI. Between the trimmed V and J ends, which lost 8 bases and 1 base, there was a span of 14 bases. The CDR3 length is 14 residues.

This rearrangement joins TRBV10-3 to TRBJ1-2; TRBD1 matches at 7 bases. The CDR3 spans 14 residues. Germline V gene data show CDR1 as ENHRY and CDR2 as SYGVKD. The ends lost 1 base at V and 3 bases at J; junction bases unmatched: 2. The CDR3 bases are TGTGCCATCAGTGAGTTCACAGGGGACTATGGCTACACCTTC. It encodes CAISEFTGDYGYTF.

The chain links TRBV7-3 to TRBJ2-2; 10 nucleotides agree with TRBD2. The CDR3 has 16 residues. Germline CDR1 and CDR2: SGHTA and FQGTGA. The ends lost 3 bases at V and 5 bases at J; junction bases unmatched: 6. The CDR3 protein is CASSLGAGGLTGELFF. The CDR3, as DNA: TGTGCCAGCAGCTTGGGAGCGGGGGGGCTTACCGGGGAGCTGTTTTTT.

This chain links TRBV30 with TRBJ1-5; D may be TRBD1 (6 bases). The CDR3 has 16 amino acids. In germline, CDR1 is GTSNPN, CDR2 SVGIG (reference sequence). V gave up 1 base and J gave up 0 bases, with 13 bases separating them. The DNA for the CDR3 is TGTGCCTGGAGTGGTACAGGGAAGTATAGCAATCAGCCCCAGCATTTT. This translates into CAWSGTGKYSNQPQHF.

The chain uses TRBV5-6 and TRBJ1-2, with D perhaps matching TRBD1 (5 bases). The CDR3 totals 14 residues. V was trimmed by 3 bases and J by 3 bases, leaving 12 bases between them. CDR1 is SGHDT, CDR2 YYEEEE, per germline. In DNA, the CDR3 is TGTGCCAGCAGCTCGCGGGGGGGTTACTATGGCTACACCTTC. Translating it yields CASSSRGGYYGYTF.

This rearrangement joins TRBV5-4 to TRBJ1-3, with 9 bases fitting TRBD1. Germline V gives CDR1 SGHNT, CDR2 YYREEE (reference sequence). The CDR3 is 16 amino acids. V shed 0 bases and J 1 base; nucleotides not matched to a gene: 2. Written as DNA, the CDR3 is TGTGCCAGCAGCTTGGGACAGGGGGTTTCTGGAAACACCATATATTTT. Translating it yields CASSLGQGVSGNTIYF.

The chain links TRBV30 to TRBJ1-2, with D perhaps TRBD1 (5 bases). This CDR3 has 15 amino acids. V lost 1 base and J lost 1, with 13 bases in between. Germline-derived CDR1 and CDR2 are GTSNPN and SVGIG (reference sequence). The CDR3: CAWSGARVGNYGYTF. CDR3 DNA sequence: TGTGCCTGGAGTGGGGCCAGGGTGGGTAACTATGGCTACACCTTC. Full variable domain (outside the CDR3, taken from reference TRBV30 and TRBJ1-2): SQTIHQWPATLVQPVGSPLSLECTVEGTSNPNLYWYRQAAGRGLQLLFYSVGIGQISSEVPQNLSASRPQDRQFILSSKKLLLSDSGFYLCAWSGARVGNYGYTFGSGTRLTVV.

The chain links TRBV2 to TRBJ2-4; 9 bases map to TRBD2. Germline trimming cut 7 bases from V and 0 bases from J; bases unmatched to any gene: 4. The CDR3 extends over 15 amino acids. From germline, CDR1 is SNHLY and CDR2 FYNNEI. The CDR3 loop is CASTSGGLAKNIQYF. CDR3 DNA sequence: TGTGCCAGCACCAGCGGGGGGTTAGCCAAAAACATTCAGTACTTC.

This rearrangement joins TRBV23-1 to TRBJ1-1; no clear D gene. TRBV23-1 is an ORF for which the function is uncertain. The CDR3 is 13 amino acids. V gave up 4 bases and J gave up 8 bases, with 14 bases separating them. CDR3 coding DNA: TGCGCCAGCAGTCGGCGAGGGAGGAAAGAAGCTTTCTTT. Translating gives CASSRRGRKEAFF.

The CDR3 sequence is CASMSRDRRTEAFF. CDR3 nucleotide sequence: TGTGCCAGCATGTCCAGGGATCGTCGCACTGAAGCTTTCTTT. J is TRBJ1-1 and V is TRBV25-1; TRBD1 is a possible D gene (5 bases). CDR3 length: 14 amino acids. CDR1 is MGHDK, CDR2 SYGVNS, per germline. The V end lost 7 bases, the J end lost 4 bases, and 16 bases lay between the germline ends.

The V call is TRBV7-2, the J call TRBJ2-5; TRBD2 agrees at 9 bases. Germline trimming cut 2 bases from V and 1 base from J; bases unmatched to any gene: 5. CDR1 is SGHTA, CDR2 FQGNSA, per germline. There are 16 residues in the CDR3. The CDR3 nucleotides are TGTGCCAGCAGCTTAACCGGGCGGGGGGGCCAAGAGACCCAGTACTTC. Its translation is CASSLTGRGGQETQYF.

This sequence joins TRBV29-1 and TRBJ2-1; a weak D match, TRBD1 (6 bases). The germline gives CDR1 SQVTM, CDR2 ANQGSEA. Between the trimmed V and J ends, which lost 6 bases and 7 bases, there was a span of 16 bases. The CDR3 extends over 13 amino acids. In nucleotides, the CDR3 is TGCAGCGTCCGGTATAGAACAGGGAATGAGCAGTTCTTC. It codes for CSVRYRTGNEQFF.

V is TRBV30 and J is TRBJ1-2; TRBD1 might be the D (5 bases). V dropped 0 bases and J dropped 8 bases, with 13 bases sitting between them. This CDR3 has 13 amino acids. CDR1 and CDR2 from the germline V gene are GTSNPN and SVGIG (reference sequence). CDR3 sequence reads: CAWSVGVTSGYTF. The DNA of the CDR3 is TGTGCCTGGAGTGTAGGGGTAACAAGCGGCTACACCTTC.

The genes are TRBV7-9 and TRBJ1-6; TRBD1 aligns across 7 bases. This CDR3 is built from 15 residues. Germline V CDR1 and CDR2: SEHNR, FQNEAQ (reference sequence). V trimming: 4 bases; J trimming: 5 bases; junction bases outside the gene matches: 5. CDR3 nucleotide sequence: TGTGCCAGCAGCTCCGGGACAGCCAATAATTCACCCCTCCACTTT. This codes for CASSSGTANNSPLHF.

The V and J genes are TRBV29-1 and TRBJ2-7; D unclear. CDR1 and CDR2 from the germline V gene are SQVTM and ANQGSEA. The V gene lost 6 bases and the J gene lost 3 bases, with 12 bases spanning the gap. This CDR3 region has 12 residues. In DNA, the CDR3 is TGCAGCGTCCGTGACGGAGACTACGAGCAGTACTTC. Translation: CSVRDGDYEQYF.

The chain couples TRBV5-4 to TRBJ2-2; possible D gene TRBD1, 5 bases. Germline lookup yields CDR1 SGHNT and CDR2 YYREEE (reference sequence). V was trimmed by 3 bases and J by 7 bases, leaving 19 bases between them. The CDR3 is made up of 16 amino acids. The CDR3 DNA reads as TGTGCCAGCAGCTCGCGGTCAAGGCAGGGCGGCGGGGAGCTGTTTTTT. Translating it yields CASSSRSRQGGGELFF. The full variable domain, with the rest looked up from reference TRBV5-4 and TRBJ2-2, is ETGVTQSPTHLIKTRGQQVTLRCSSQSGHNTVSWYQQALGQGPQFIFQYYREEENGRGNFPPRFSGLQFPNYSSELNVNALELDDSALYLCASSSRSRQGGGELFFGEGSRLTVL.

The chain joins TRBV29-1 to TRBJ1-2; D is unresolved. Trimming pared 5 bases from V and 0 bases from J, leaving 10 bases between. Germline V gene data show CDR1 as SQVTM and CDR2 as ANQGSEA. The CDR3 loop spans 13 amino acids. The chain's CDR3 is CSVLVNPNYGYTF. DNA of the CDR3: TGCAGCGTTCTCGTGAACCCTAACTATGGCTACACCTTC.

The V and J genes are TRBV7-9 and TRBJ2-3; TRBD2 agrees at 10 bases. The CDR3 totals 15 residues. CDR1 SEHNR and CDR2 FQNEAQ come from the germline V gene (reference sequence). J lost 4 bases, V lost 6 bases, and 7 bases had no gene match. DNA of the CDR3: TGTGCCAGCAGACCGAGCGGGGGGGCCGCAGATACGCAGTATTTT. This translates into CASRPSGGAADTQYF.

The chain uses TRBV27 and TRBJ1-1; D not resolved. The CDR3 is 14 residues long. V lost 4 bases, J lost 6 bases, and 15 bases lay in between. The germline V gene has CDR1 MNHEY and CDR2 SMNVEV (reference sequence). The CDR3 reads CASSSYSPGAEAFF. CDR3 nucleotides: TGTGCCAGCAGTTCATACTCCCCTGGGGCTGAAGCTTTCTTT.

The chain combines TRBV7-2 with TRBJ1-2, with 8 bases matching TRBD1. This CDR3 is built from 13 residues. V trimming: 5 bases; J trimming: 7 bases; junction bases outside the gene matches: 6. Germline V gene sequence: CDR1 SGHTA, CDR2 FQGNSA. CDR3 protein: CASSKDRVGGYTF. The CDR3, as DNA: TGTGCCAGCAGCAAGGACAGGGTCGGTGGCTACACCTTC.

The count of this clone is one. The chain joins TRBV30 to TRBJ1-3; D not certain. The CDR3 spans 14 residues. The germline V gene has CDR1 GTSNPN and CDR2 SVGIG (reference sequence). The germline V and J ends were trimmed by 2 bases and 0 bases, with 8 bases remaining between them. CDR3 bases: TGTGCCTGGAGTACTCTCGACTCTGGAAACACCATATATTTT. Protein product: CAWSTLDSGNTIYF.

V usage is TRBV11-2 and J usage is TRBJ2-7; 7 bases agree with TRBD2. Germline CDR1 and CDR2: SGHAT and FQNNGV. With 1 base clipped from V and 3 bases from J, the junction kept 6 bases outside the gene matches. There are 15 residues in the CDR3. CDR3: CASSLVRSGGYEQYF. In DNA, the CDR3 is TGTGCCAGCAGCTTAGTTCGTTCGGGGGGCTACGAGCAGTACTTC.

V usage is TRBV19 and J usage is TRBJ2-3; 7 positions agree with TRBD1. Germline CDR1 and CDR2: LNHDA and SQIVND (reference sequence). The CDR3 length is 18 residues. Trimming at V came to 6 bases and at J to 3 bases, leaving 18 bases not matched to a gene. The CDR3 nucleotides are TGTGCCAGTAGGGGTTATTATCCTCAGGGGGAGTGGACAGATACGCAGTATTTT. It yields the protein CASRGYYPQGEWTDTQYF. Full variable domain (outside the CDR3, taken from reference TRBV19 and TRBJ2-3): DGGITQSPKYLFRKEGQNVTLSCEQNLNHDAMYWYRQDPGQGLRLIYYSQIVNDFQKGDIAEGYSVSREKKESFPLTVTSAQKNPTAFYLCASRGYYPQGEWTDTQYFGPGTRLTVL.

The chain couples TRBV4-1 to TRBJ1-4; 10 nucleotides align to TRBD1. Per the germline V gene, CDR1 is MGHRA and CDR2 is YSYEKL. CDR3 size: 15 residues. The V segment lost 4 bases and the J segment 8 bases; nucleotides outside the gene matches: 7. The DNA of the CDR3 is TGCGCCAGCAGCCCCGACAGGGGGCGTAAGGAAAAACTGTTTTTT. It translates to CASSPDRGRKEKLFF.